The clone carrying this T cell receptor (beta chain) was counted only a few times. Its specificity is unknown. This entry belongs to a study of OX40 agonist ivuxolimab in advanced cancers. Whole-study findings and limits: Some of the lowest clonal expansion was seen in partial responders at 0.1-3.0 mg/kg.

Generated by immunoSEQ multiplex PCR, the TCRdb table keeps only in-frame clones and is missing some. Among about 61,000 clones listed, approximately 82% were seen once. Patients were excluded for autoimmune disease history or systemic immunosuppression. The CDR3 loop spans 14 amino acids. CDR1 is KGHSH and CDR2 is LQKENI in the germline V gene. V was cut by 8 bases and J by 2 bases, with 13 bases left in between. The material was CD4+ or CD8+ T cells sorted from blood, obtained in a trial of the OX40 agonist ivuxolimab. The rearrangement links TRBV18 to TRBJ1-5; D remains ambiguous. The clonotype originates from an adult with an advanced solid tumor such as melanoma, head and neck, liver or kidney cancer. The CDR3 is CASSDLFGNQPQHF. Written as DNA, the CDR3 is TGTGCCAGCAGCGATCTATTTGGCAATCAGCCCCAGCATTTT.